This TCR beta chain was observed in a study of T cells in women clearing cervical HPV infection. Study in general: HLA type stays a possible confounder, typing being limited.

TCR beta CDR3 amplified by multiplex PCR from about 1,100 ng genomic DNA. The protocol was immunoSEQ multiplex PCR, while the TCRdb copy is restricted to in-frame clones and leaves out a portion. The sample table sets out 48,000 or so clones. Study-wide results and caveats: Richness differences could reflect unmeasured T-cell content per sample. Combining TCR richness with V gene abundances gave roughly 0.88 AUC.

Per the germline V gene, CDR1 is SNHLY and CDR2 is FYNNEI. The CDR3 is 15 residues long. V was clipped by 4 bases and J by 1 base; unmatched bases: 5. As for this clone: Its antigen remains unknown. The read terminates 3 residues ahead of where the CDR3 ends, so the germline J gene completes it.

The source of this sequence is a woman aged 18-70 years with a cervical HPV16 infection that either progressed to CIN3+ or cleared (not recorded which). This chain connects TRBV2 to TRBJ2-5; 8 bases align to TRBD2. Sequences were obtained from blood buffy coat. The CDR3 DNA, read in part, is TGTGCCAGCAGTGCTTTGCGGGGGGTCCAAGAGACC. This gives the protein CASSALRGVQET. The full CDR3 reads CASSALRGVQETQYF.